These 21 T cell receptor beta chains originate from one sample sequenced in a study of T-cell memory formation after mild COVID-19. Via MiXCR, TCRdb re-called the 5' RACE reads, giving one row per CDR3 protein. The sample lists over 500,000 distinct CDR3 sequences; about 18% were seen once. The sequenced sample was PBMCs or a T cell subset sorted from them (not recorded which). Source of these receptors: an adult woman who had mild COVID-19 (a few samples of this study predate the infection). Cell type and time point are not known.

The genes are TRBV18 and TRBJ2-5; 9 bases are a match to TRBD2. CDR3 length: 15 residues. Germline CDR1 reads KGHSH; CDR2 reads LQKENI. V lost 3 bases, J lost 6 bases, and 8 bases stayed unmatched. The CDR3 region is CASSPDSGSSKTQYF. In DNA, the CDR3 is TGTGCCAGCTCACCCGATAGCGGGAGCAGCAAGACCCAGTACTTC. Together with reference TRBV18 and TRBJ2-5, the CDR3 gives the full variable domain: NAGVMQNPRHLVRRRGQEARLRCSPMKGHSHVYWYRQLPEEGLKFMVYLQKENIIDESGMPKERFSAEFPKEGPSILRIQQVVRGDSAAYFCASSPDSGSSKTQYFGPGTRLLVL.

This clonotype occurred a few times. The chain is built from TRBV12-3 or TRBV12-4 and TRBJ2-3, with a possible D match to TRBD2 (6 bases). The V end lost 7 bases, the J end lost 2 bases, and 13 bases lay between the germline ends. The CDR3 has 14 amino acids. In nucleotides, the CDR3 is TGTGCCAGCACCCTCGGCGGGGTCACAGATACGCAGTATTTT. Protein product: CASTLGGVTDTQYF.

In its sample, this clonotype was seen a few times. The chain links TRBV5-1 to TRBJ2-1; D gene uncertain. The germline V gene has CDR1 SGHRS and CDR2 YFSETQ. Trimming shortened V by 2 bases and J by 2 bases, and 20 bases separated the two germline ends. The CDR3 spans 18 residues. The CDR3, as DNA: TGCGCCAGCAGCTTTAGGTCCCGTGCAGGTCGGGCCTACAATGAGCAGTTCTTC. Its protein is CASSFRSRAGRAYNEQFF. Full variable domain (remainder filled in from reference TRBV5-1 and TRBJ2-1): KAGVTQTPRYLIKTRGQQVTLSCSPISGHRSVSWYQQTPGQGLQFLFEYFSETQRNKGNFPGRFSGRQFSNSRSEMNVSTLELGDSALYLCASSFRSRAGRAYNEQFFGPGTRLTVL.

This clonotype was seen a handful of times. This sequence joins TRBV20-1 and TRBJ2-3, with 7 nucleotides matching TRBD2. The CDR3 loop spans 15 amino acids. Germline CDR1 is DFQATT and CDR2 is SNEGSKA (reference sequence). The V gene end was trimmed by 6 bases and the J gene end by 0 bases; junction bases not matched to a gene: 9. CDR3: CSAPYWGGSTDTQYF. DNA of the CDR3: TGCAGTGCCCCGTATTGGGGGGGGAGCACAGATACGCAGTATTTT.

CDR3 bases: TGTGCCAGCAGTTACCCGGGCCTCGCCTCTGGCTACACCTTC. Translating it yields CASSYPGLASGYTF. The chain couples TRBV12-3 or TRBV12-4 to TRBJ1-2; D is undetermined. The V end lost 4 bases, the J end lost 7 bases, and 16 bases lay between the germline ends. The CDR3 is 14 residues long.

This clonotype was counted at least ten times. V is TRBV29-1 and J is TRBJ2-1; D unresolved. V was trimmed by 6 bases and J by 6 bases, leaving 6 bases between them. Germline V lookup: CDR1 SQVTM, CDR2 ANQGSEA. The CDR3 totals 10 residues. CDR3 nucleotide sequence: TGCAGCGTCCGACGCAATGAGCAGTTCTTC. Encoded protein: CSVRRNEQFF.

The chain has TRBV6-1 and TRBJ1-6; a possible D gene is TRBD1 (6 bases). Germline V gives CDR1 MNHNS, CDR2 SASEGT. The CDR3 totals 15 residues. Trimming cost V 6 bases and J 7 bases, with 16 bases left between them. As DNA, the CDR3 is TGTGCCAGCAGACTTGCGGACAGTCGGAATTCACCCCTCCACTTT. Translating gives CASRLADSRNSPLHF.

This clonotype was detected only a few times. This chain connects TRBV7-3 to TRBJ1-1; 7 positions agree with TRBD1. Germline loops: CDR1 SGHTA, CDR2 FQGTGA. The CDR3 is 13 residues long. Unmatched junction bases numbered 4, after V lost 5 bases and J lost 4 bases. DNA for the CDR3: TGTGCCAGCAGCCGACAGGGCAGCACTGAAGCTTTCTTT. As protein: CASSRQGSTEAFF. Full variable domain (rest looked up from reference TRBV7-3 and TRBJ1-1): GAGVSQTPSNKVTEKGKYVELRCDPISGHTALYWYRQSLGQGPEFLIYFQGTGAADDSGLPNDRFFAVRPEGSVSTLKIQRTERGDSAVYLCASSRQGSTEAFFGQGTRLTVV.

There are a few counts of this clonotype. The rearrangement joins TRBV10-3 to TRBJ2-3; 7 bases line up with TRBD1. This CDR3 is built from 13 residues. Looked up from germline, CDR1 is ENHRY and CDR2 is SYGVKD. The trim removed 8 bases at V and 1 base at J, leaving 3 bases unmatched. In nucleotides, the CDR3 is TGTGCCATCGGGCAGGGGGGCACAGATACGCAGTATTTT. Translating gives CAIGQGGTDTQYF.

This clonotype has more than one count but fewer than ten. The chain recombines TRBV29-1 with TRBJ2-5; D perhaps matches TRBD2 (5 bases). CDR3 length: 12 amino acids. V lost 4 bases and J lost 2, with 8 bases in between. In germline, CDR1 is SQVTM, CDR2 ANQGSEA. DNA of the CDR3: TGCAGCGTTGGAGGGCATCAAGAGACCCAGTACTTC. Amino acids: CSVGGHQETQYF. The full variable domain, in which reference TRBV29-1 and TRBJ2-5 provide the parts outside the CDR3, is SAVISQKPSRDICQRGTSLTIQCQVDSQVTMMFWYRQQPGQSLTLIATANQGSEATYESGFVIDKFPISRPNLTFSTLTVSNMSPEDSSIYLCSVGGHQETQYFGPGTRLLVL.

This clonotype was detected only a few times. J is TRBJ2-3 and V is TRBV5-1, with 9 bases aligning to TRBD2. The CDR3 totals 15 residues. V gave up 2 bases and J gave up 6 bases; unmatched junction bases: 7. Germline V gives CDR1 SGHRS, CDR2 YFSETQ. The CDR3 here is CASSFSGSKADTQYF. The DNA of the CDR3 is TGCGCCAGCAGCTTTAGCGGGAGTAAGGCTGATACGCAGTATTTT.

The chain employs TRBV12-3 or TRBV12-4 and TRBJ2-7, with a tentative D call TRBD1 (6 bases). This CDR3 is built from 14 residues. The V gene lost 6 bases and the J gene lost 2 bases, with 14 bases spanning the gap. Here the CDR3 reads CASSSLTGAYEQYF. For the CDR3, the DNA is TGTGCCAGCAGCTCTCTGACAGGAGCCTACGAGCAGTACTTC.

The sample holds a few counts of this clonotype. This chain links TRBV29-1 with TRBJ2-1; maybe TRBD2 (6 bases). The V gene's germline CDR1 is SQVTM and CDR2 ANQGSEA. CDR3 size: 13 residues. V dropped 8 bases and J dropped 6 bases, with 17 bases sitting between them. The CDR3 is CSLRTSYSNEQFF. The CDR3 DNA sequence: TGCAGCCTAAGAACTAGCTACTCCAATGAGCAGTTCTTC.

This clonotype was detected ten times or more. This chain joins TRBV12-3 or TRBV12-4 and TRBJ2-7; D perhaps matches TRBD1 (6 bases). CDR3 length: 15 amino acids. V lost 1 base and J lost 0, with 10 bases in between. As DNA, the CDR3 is TGTGCCAGCAGTTTAGACCGCAGGGGCTCCTACGAGCAGTACTTC. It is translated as CASSLDRRGSYEQYF.

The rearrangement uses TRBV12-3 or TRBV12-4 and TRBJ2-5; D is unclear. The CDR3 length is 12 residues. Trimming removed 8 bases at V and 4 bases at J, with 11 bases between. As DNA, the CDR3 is TGTGCCAGCGGGCCAGAAGGAGAGACCCAGTACTTC. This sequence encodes CASGPEGETQYF.

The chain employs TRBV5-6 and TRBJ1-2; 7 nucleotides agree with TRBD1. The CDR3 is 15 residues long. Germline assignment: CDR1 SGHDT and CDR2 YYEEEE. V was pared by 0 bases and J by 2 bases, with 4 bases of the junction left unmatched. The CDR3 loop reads CASSLDATGNYGYTF. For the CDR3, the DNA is TGTGCCAGCAGCTTGGATGCGACAGGGAACTATGGCTACACCTTC.

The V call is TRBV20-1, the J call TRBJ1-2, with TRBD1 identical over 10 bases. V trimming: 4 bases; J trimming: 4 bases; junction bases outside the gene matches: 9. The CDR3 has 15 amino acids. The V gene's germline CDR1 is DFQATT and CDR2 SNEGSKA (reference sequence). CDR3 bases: TGCAGTGCTACGCGGACAGGGGGAGATCCCTATGGCTACACCTTC. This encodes CSATRTGGDPYGYTF.

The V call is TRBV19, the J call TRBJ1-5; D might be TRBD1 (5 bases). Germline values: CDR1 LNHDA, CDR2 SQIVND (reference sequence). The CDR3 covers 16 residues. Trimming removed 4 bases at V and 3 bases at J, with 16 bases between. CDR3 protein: CASSTTGLSHNQPQHF. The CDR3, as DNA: TGTGCCAGTAGTACCACAGGCCTTTCACACAATCAGCCCCAGCATTTT.

The CDR3: CASQAYVAAGVTEAFF. The CDR3 DNA sequence: TGTGCCAGCCAAGCTTATGTCGCCGCAGGGGTCACTGAAGCTTTCTTT. The chain joins TRBV7-9 to TRBJ1-1, with D possibly being TRBD1 (6 bases). Germline V CDR1 and CDR2: SEHNR, FQNEAQ (reference sequence). Between the trimmed V and J ends, which lost 8 bases and 4 bases, there was a span of 23 bases. This CDR3 is 16 amino acids long.

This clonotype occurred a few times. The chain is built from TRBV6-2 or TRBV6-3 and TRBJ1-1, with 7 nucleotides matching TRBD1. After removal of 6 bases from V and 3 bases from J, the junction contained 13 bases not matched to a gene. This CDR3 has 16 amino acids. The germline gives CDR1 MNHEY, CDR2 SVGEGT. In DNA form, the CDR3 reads TGTGCCAGCAGACCTTATCCACGGACAGGAGACACTGAAGCTTTCTTT. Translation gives CASRPYPRTGDTEAFF.

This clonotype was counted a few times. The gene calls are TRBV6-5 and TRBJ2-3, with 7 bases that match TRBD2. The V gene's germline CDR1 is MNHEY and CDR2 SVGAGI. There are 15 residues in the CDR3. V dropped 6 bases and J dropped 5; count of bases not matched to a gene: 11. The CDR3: CASRSTSDTGDTQYF. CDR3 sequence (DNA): TGTGCCAGCAGATCTACTAGCGACACAGGAGATACGCAGTATTTT.